The clone carrying this TCR beta chain was counted many times. TCRdb reprocessed the PCR reads with MiXCR, giving one entry per CDR3 protein. The sample has 5,500 to 7,500 distinct CDR3 sequences, about 45% seen once; the top ten hold approximately 19%. The CDR3 has 15 residues. Trimming shortened V by 3 bases and J by 4 bases, and 15 bases separated the two germline ends. The germline V gene has CDR1 SGHTA and CDR2 FQGTGA. Donors had localized lung adenocarcinoma, a non-small cell lung cancer. The entry originates in a study of CD4 and CD8 cells across lung adenocarcinoma regions. The V call is TRBV7-3, the J call TRBJ1-1; D is perhaps TRBD1 (5 bases). The sequence was collected from a female donor with lung adenocarcinoma. The CD4 and CD8 labels of this study may be unreliable. Specimen: CD8+ T cells from the center of a lung tumor. CDR3 protein: CASSLAGGGGTEAFF. CDR3 sequence (DNA): TGTGCCAGCAGCTTGGCGGGGGGGGGTGGCACTGAAGCTTTCTTT.